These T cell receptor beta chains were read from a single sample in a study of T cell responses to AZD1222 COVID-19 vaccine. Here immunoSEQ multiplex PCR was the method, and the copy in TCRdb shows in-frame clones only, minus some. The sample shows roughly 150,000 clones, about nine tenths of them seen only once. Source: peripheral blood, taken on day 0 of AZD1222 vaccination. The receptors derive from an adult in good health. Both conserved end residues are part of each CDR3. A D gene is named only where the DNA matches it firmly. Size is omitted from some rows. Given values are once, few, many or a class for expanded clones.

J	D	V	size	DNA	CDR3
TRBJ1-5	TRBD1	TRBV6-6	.	TGTGCCAGCAACCTCGAGGGGGCTAGTGGCAATCAGCCCCAGCATTTT	CASNLEGASGNQPQHF
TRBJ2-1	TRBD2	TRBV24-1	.	TGTGCCACCAGTGATTTCCCTAGCGGGAGCTACAATGAGCAGTTCTTC	CATSDFPSGSYNEQFF
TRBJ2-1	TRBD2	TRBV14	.	TGTGCCAGCAGCCGCAGACTAGCGGGAGAGGGGTTTTACAATGAGCAGTTCTTC	CASSRRLAGEGFYNEQFF
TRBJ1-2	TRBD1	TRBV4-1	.	TGCGCCAGCAGCTTACCTCCAGGGACAGGGTCTGGCTACACCTTC	CASSLPPGTGSGYTF
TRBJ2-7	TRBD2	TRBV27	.	TGTGCCAGCAGTTTGACTAGCGGGAGCTACGAGCAGTACTTC	CASSLTSGSYEQYF
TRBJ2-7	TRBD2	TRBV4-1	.	TGCGCCAGCAGCCAAGAAAGGGGGATGGGACTAGCGGGAGGGATCTCCTACGAGCAGTACTTC	CASSQERGMGLAGGISYEQYF
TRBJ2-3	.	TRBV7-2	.	TGTGCCAGCAGCTTAGGCGTAGCCTCCTATGGGTCAGATACGCAGTATTTT	CASSLGVASYGSDTQYF
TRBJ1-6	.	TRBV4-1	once	TGCGCCAGCAGCCAAGACTATGAGGGCTATAATTCACCCCTCCACTTT	CASSQDYEGYNSPLHF
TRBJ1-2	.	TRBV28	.	TGTGCCAGCAGCCGGTCAGGGGTTAGTGGCTACACCTTC	CASSRSGVSGYTF
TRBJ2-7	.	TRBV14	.	TGTGCCAGCAGCCACAGGGGTCTCCGATACGAGCAGTACTTC	CASSHRGLRYEQYF
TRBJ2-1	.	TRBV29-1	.	TGCAGCGTACACATCGGCCACAATGAGCAGTTCTTC	CSVHIGHNEQFF
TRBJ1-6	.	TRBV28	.	TGTGCCAGCTCTGGACAATCCAATTCACCCCTCCACTTT	CASSGQSNSPLHF
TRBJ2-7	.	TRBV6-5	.	TGTGCCAGCAGTTACTCGAGTTTAGCGGCCTACGAGCAGTACTTC	CASSYSSLAAYEQYF
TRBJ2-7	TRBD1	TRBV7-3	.	TGTGCCAGCAGCTTGGGGACAGGGGCGGGCTACGAGCAGTACTTC	CASSLGTGAGYEQYF
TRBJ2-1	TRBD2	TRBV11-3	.	TGTGCCAGCAGCTTAGGGTTGGCCGGGGGGAAGCAGTTCTTC	CASSLGLAGGKQFF
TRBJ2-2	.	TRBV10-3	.	TGTGCCATCAGTGTGACACGGGGTACCTACACCGGGGAGCTGTTTTTT	CAISVTRGTYTGELFF
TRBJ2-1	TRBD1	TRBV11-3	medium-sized	TGTGCCAGCAGCTCAAGGGACAGGGGTTCCTACAATGAGCAGTTCTTC	CASSSRDRGSYNEQFF
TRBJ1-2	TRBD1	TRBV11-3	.	TGTGCCAGCAGCACCGTCAGGACAGGGAGTGGCTACACCTTC	CASSTVRTGSGYTF
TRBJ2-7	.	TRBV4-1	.	TGCGCCAGCAGCCAAGGCGTCGGGGGAAGCTACGAGCAGTACTTC	CASSQGVGGSYEQYF
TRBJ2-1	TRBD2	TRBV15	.	TGTGCCACCAGCAGAGTTACTAGCGGGAGTATCTATGAGCAGTTCTTC	CATSRVTSGSIYEQFF
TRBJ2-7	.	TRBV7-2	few	TGTGCCAGCAGCTTAGCGCTTGAGACCGAGCAGTACTTC	CASSLALETEQYF
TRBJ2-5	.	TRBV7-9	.	TGTGCCAGCAGCCCACATGGGGGGCAGGGGGAGACCCAGTACTTC	CASSPHGGQGETQYF
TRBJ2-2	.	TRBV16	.	TGTGCCAGCAGCAAGGCGAGGACTACCGGGGAGCTGTTTTTT	CASSKARTTGELFF
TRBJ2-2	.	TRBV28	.	TGTGCCAGCAGTTTATTAGCGGCGAACACCGGGGAGCTGTTTTTT	CASSLLAANTGELFF
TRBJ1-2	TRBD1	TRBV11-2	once	TGTGCCAGCAGCTTGGGGCAGGGGGGGCCCTATGGCTACACCTTC	CASSLGQGGPYGYTF
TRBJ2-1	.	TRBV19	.	TGTGCCAGTACCGGGAGCCGAATACTCAATGAGCAGTTCTTC	CASTGSRILNEQFF
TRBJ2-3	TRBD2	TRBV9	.	TGTGCCAGCAGCGTCTCCGGGACTAGCGGTAGCACAGATACGCAGTATTTT	CASSVSGTSGSTDTQYF
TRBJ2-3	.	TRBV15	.	TGTGCCACCAGCAGAGTTGCGGCCACAGATACGCAGTATTTT	CATSRVAATDTQYF
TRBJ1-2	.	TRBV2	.	TGTGCCAGCAGTCAACAGGGTTCGGACTATGGCTACACCTTC	CASSQQGSDYGYTF
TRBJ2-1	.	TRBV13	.	TGTGCCAGCAGCCTGACTAGCTACAATGAGCAGTTCTTC	CASSLTSYNEQFF
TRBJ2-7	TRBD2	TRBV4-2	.	TGTGCCAGCAGCCAAGAGTTCCTAGCGGGCTACGAGCAGTACTTC	CASSQEFLAGYEQYF
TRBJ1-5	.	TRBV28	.	TGTGCCAGCAGGCAACAGGGTGCGGTAGTTCAGCCCCAGCATTTT	CASRQQGAVVQPQHF
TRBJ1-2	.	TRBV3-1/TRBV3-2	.	TGTGCCAGCGGTGACAGTTTTTATGGCTACACCTTC	CASGDSFYGYTF
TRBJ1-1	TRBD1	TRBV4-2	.	TGTGCCAGCAGCCAGCAACAGGGGACCACTGAAGCTTTCTTT	CASSQQQGTTEAFF
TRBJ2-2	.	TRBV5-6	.	TGTGCCAGCAGCTTGGTTACCACCACCGGGGAGCTGTTTTTT	CASSLVTTTGELFF
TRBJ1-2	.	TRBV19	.	TGTGCCAGTAGCCCGGGACGTCTTAACTATGGCTACACCTTC	CASSPGRLNYGYTF
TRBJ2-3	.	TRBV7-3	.	TGTGCCAGCAGCGCCTACGGGAGCACAGATACGCAGTATTTT	CASSAYGSTDTQYF
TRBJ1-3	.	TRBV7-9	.	TGTGCCAGCAGCCCAGGGGCAGGAGGAAACACCATATATTTT	CASSPGAGGNTIYF
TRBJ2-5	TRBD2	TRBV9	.	TGTGCCAGCAGCGTGGGGACTAGCCAAGAGACCCAGTACTTC	CASSVGTSQETQYF
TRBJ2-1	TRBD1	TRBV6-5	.	TGTGCCAGCAGGGTACAGGGGGCGGATGAGCAGTTCTTC	CASRVQGADEQFF
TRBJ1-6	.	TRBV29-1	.	TGCCGTTACCCGGGACCGGAGGGAGGCTCCTATAATTCACCCCTCCACTTT	CRYPGPEGGSYNSPLHF
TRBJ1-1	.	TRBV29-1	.	TGCAGCGTTGATAGACAGGTGAACACTGAAGCTTTCTTT	CSVDRQVNTEAFF
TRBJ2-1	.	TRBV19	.	TGTGCCAGCGCCAGACCCCCCGGGTCCTACAATGAGCAGTTCTTC	CASARPPGSYNEQFF